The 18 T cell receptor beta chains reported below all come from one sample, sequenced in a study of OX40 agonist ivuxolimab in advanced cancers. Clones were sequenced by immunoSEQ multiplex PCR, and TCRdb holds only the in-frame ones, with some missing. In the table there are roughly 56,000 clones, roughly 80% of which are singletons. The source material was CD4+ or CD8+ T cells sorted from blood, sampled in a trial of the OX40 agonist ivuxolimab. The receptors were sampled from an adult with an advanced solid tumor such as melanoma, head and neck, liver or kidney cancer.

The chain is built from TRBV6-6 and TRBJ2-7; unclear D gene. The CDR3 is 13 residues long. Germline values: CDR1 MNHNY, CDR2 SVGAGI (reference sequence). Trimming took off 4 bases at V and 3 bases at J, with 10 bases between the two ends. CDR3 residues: CASSSRRNYEQYF. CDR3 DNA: TGTGCCAGCAGTTCGAGACGCAACTACGAGCAGTACTTC.

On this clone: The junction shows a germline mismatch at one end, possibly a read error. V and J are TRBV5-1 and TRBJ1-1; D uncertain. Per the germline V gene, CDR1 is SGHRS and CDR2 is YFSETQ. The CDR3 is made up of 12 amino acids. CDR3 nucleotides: TGTGCCAGCAGCAACACCGGTGGTGACGCTTTCTTT. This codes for CASSNTGGDAFF.

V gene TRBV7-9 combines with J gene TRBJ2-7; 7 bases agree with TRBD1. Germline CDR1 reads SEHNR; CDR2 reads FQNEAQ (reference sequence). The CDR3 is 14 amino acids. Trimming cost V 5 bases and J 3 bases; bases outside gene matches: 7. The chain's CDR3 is CASSETGIIYEQYF. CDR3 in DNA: TGTGCCAGCAGCGAGACAGGGATCATCTACGAGCAGTACTTC.

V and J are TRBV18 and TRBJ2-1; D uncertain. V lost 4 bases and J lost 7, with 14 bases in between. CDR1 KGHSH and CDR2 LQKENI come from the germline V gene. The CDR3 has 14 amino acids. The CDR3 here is CASSQVAYRNEQFF. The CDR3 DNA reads TGTGCCAGCTCACAGGTGGCATATAGGAATGAGCAGTTCTTC. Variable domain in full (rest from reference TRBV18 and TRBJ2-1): NAGVMQNPRHLVRRRGQEARLRCSPMKGHSHVYWYRQLPEEGLKFMVYLQKENIIDESGMPKERFSAEFPKEGPSILRIQQVVRGDSAAYFCASSQVAYRNEQFFGPGTRLTVL.

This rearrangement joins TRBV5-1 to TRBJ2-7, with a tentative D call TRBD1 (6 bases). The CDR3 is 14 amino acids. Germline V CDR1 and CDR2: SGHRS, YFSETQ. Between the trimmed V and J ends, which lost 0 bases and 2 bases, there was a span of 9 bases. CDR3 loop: CASSLVGQPYEQYF. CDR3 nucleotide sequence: TGCGCCAGCAGCTTGGTAGGACAGCCCTACGAGCAGTACTTC.

CDR3 region: CASSRTVGVGTEAFF. Here the CDR3 DNA reads TGTGCCAGCAGCCGTACGGTAGGGGTAGGCACTGAAGCTTTCTTT. The rearrangement links TRBV7-2 to TRBJ1-1; the D gene is possibly TRBD1 (5 bases). The CDR3 totals 15 residues. Trimming cost V 5 bases and J 4 bases, with 17 bases left between them. Germline V lookup: CDR1 SGHTA, CDR2 FQGNSA.

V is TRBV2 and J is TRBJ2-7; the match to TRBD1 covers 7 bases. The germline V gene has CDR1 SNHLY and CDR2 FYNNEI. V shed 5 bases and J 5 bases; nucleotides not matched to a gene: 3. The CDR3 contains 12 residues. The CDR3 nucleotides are TGTGCCAGCAGTACAGGGGTCAACGAGCAGTACTTC. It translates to CASSTGVNEQYF.

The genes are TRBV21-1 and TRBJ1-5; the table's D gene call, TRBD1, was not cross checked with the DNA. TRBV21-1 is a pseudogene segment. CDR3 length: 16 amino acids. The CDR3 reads CASSKKYSHSNQPQHF. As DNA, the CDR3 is TGTGCCAGCAGCAAAAAATACAGCCATAGCAATCAGCCCCAGCATTTT.

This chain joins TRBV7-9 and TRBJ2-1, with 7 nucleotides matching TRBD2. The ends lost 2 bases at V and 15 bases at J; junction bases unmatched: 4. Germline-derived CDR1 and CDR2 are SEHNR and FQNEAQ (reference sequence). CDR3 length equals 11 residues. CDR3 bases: TGTGCCAGCAGCTTACGACTAGCCCTGTTCTTC. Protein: CASSLRLALFF. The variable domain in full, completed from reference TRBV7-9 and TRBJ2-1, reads DTGVSQNPRHKITKRGQNVTFRCDPISEHNRLYWYRQTLGQGPEFLTYFQNEAQLEKSRLLSDRFSAERPKGSFSTLEIQRTEQGDSAMYLCASSLRLALFFGPGTRLTVL.

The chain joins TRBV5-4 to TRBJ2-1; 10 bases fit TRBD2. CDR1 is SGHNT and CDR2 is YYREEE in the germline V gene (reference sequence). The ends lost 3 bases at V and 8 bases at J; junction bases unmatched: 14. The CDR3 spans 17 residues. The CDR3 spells CASSYPLPASGRHEQFF. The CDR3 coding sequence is TGTGCCAGCAGCTATCCACTCCCGGCTAGCGGGAGACATGAGCAGTTCTTC.

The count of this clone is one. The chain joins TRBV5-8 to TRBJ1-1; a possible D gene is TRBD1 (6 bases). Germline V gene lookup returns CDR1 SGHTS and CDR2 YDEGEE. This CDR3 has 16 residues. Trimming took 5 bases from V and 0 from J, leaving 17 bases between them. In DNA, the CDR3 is TGTGCCAGCAGTTACTACAGGGAAGCCTTGAACACTGAAGCTTTCTTT. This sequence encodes CASSYYREALNTEAFF.

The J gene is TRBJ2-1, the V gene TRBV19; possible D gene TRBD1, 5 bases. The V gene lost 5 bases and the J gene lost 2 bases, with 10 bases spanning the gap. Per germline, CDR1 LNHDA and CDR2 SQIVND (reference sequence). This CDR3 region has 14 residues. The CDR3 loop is CASSPPRAYNEQFF. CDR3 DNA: TGTGCCAGTAGTCCCCCCAGGGCCTACAATGAGCAGTTCTTC.

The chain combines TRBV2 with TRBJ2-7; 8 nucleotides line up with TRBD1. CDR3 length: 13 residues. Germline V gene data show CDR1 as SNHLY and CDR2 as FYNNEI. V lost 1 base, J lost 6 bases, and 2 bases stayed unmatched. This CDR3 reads CASSEGTGSEQYF. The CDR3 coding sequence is TGTGCCAGCAGTGAAGGGACAGGGTCCGAGCAGTACTTC.

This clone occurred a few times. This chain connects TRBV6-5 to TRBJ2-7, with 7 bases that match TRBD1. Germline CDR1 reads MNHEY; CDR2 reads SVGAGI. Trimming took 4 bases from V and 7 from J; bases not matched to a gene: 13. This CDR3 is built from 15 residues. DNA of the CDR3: TGTGCCAGCAGTTTCCGGACAGGAGCGACTATGGAGCAGTACTTC. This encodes CASSFRTGATMEQYF.

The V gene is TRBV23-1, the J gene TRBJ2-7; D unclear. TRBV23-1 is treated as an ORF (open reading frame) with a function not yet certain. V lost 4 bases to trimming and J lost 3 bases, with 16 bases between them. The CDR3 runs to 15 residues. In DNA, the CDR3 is TGCGCCAGCAGTCGTGGATTCCATTTCCTCTACGAGCAGTACTTC. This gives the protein CASSRGFHFLYEQYF.

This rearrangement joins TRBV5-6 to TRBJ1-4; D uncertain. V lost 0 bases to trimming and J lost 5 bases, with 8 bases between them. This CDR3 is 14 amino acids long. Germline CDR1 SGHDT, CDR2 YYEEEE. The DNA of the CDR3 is TGTGCCAGCAGCTTGGATACGAGGAATGAAAAACTGTTTTTT. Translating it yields CASSLDTRNEKLFF.

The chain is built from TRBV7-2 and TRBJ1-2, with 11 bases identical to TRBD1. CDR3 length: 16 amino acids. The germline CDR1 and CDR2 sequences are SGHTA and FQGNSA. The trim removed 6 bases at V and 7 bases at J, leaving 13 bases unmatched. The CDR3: CASRRTGTGGVGGYTF. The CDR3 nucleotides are TGTGCCAGCAGAAGAACCGGGACAGGGGGAGTCGGTGGCTACACCTTC.

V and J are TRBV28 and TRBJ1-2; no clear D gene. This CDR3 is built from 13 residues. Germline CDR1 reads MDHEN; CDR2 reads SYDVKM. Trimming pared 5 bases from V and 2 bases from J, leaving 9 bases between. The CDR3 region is CASSLHGNYGYTF. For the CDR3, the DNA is TGTGCCAGCAGTCTTCACGGAAACTATGGCTACACCTTC.